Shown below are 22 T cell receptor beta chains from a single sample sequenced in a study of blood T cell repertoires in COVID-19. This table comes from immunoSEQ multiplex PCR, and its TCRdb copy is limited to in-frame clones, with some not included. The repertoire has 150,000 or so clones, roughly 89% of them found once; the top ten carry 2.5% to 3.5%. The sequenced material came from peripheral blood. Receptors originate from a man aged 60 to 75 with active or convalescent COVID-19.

Here the CDR3 DNA reads TGTGCCAGCAGCTCTGTCCGGACAGAAAATAACACTGAAGCTTTCTTT. Translated: CASSSVRTENNTEAFF. The genes are TRBV5-4 and TRBJ1-1; D may be TRBD1 (6 bases). Trimming removed 3 bases at V and 2 bases at J, with 17 bases between. This CDR3 comprises 16 residues. Germline lookup yields CDR1 SGHNT and CDR2 YYREEE (reference sequence).

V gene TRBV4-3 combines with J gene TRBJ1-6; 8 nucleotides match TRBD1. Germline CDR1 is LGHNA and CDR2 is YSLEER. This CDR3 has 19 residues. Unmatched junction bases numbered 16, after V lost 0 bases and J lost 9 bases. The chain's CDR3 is CASSQDLLLTGTGGSPLHF. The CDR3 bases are TGCGCCAGCAGCCAAGATCTCTTACTTACCGGGACAGGCGGTTCACCCCTCCACTTT.

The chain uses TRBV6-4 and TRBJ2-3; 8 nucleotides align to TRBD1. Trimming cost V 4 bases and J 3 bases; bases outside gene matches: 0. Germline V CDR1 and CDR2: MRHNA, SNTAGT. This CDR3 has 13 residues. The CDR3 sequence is CASSGQGTDTQYF. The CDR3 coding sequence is TGTGCCAGCAGTGGACAGGGGACAGATACGCAGTATTTT.

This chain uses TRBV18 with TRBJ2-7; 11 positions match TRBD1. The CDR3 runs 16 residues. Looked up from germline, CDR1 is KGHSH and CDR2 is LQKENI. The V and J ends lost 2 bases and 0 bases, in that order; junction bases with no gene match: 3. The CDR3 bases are TGTGCCAGCTCACCATTCGGGACAGGGGGCTCCTACGAGCAGTACTTC. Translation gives CASSPFGTGGSYEQYF.

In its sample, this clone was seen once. This chain's CDR3 is CASSTTGGFEQFF. Here the CDR3 DNA reads TGTGCCAGTAGTACGACAGGGGGCTTTGAGCAGTTCTTC. J is TRBJ2-1 and V is TRBV19; 10 nucleotides line up with TRBD1. CDR3 length equals 13 residues. In germline, CDR1 is LNHDA, CDR2 SQIVND (reference sequence). V lost 4 bases to trimming and J lost 9 bases; unmatched junction nucleotides: 3.

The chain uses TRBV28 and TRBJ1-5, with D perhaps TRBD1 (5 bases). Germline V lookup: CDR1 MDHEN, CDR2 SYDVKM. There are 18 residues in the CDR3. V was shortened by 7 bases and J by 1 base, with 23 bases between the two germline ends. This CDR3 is CASTPFRGSGGSNQPQHF. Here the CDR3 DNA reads TGTGCCAGCACCCCATTCCGGGGGTCCGGTGGGAGCAATCAGCCCCAGCATTTT.

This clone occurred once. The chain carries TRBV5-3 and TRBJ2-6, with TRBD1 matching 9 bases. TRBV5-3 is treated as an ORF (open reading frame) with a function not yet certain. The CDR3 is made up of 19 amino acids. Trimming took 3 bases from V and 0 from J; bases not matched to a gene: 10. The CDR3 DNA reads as TGTGCCAGAAGCTCTCCGGGACAGGGCAAAGCCTCTGGGGCCAACGTCCTGACTTTC. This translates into CARSSPGQGKASGANVLTF.

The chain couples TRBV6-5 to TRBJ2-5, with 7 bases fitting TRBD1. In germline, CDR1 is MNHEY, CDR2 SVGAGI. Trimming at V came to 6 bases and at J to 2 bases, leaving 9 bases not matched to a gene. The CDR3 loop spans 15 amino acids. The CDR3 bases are TGTGCCAGCAGGCAAACTGGACAGGTTCAAGAGACCCAGTACTTC. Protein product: CASRQTGQVQETQYF.

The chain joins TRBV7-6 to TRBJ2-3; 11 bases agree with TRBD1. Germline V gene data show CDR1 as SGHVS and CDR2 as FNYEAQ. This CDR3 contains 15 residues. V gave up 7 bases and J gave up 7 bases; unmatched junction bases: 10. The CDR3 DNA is TGTGCCAGCACGGAGGGGACAGGGGGAAGAAATACGCAGTATTTT. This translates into CASTEGTGGRNTQYF.

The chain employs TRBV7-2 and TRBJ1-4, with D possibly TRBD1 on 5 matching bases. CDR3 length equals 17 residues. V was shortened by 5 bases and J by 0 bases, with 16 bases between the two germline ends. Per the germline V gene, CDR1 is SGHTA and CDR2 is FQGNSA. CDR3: CASSIRVETATNEKLFF. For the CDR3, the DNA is TGTGCCAGCAGCATCAGGGTAGAGACGGCAACTAATGAAAAACTGTTTTTT. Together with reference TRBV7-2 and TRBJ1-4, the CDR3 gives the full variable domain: GAGVSQSPSNKVTEKGKDVELRCDPISGHTALYWYRQSLGQGLEFLIYFQGNSAPDKSGLPSDRFSAERTGGSVSTLTIQRTQQEDSAVYLCASSIRVETATNEKLFFGSGTQLSVL.

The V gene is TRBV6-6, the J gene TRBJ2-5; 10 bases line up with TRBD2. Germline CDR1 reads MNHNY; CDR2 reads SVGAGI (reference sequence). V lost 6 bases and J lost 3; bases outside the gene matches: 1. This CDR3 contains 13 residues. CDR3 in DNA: TGTGCCAGCAGAGGGACTAGCGAAGAGACCCAGTACTTC. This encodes CASRGTSEETQYF.

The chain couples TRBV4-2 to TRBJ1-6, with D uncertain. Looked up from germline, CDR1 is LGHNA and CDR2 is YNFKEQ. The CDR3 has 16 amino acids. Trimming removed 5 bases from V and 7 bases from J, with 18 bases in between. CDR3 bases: TGTGCCAGCAGCTCATTGGGTCAAACAGAGAATTCACCCCTCCACTTT. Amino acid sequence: CASSSLGQTENSPLHF.

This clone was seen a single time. The CDR3 bases are TGTGCCAGCAGACCGGACAGGGCGGAGACCCAGTACTTC. Its translation is CASRPDRAETQYF. This sequence joins TRBV2 and TRBJ2-5; the match to TRBD1 covers 8 bases. The CDR3 runs to 13 residues. From germline, CDR1 is SNHLY and CDR2 FYNNEI. J lost 5 bases, V lost 6 bases, and 5 bases had no gene match.

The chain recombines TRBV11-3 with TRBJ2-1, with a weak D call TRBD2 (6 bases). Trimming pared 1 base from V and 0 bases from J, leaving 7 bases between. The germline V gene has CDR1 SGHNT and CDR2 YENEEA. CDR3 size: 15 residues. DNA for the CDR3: TGTGCCAGCAGCTTAGGGGGGGACTCCTACAATGAGCAGTTCTTC. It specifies CASSLGGDSYNEQFF.

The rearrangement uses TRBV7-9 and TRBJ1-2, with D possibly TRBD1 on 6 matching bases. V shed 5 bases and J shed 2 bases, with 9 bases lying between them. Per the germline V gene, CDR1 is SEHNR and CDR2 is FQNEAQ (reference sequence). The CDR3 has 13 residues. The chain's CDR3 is CASSPTGNYGYTF. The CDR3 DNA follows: TGTGCCAGCAGCCCTACAGGGAACTATGGCTACACCTTC.

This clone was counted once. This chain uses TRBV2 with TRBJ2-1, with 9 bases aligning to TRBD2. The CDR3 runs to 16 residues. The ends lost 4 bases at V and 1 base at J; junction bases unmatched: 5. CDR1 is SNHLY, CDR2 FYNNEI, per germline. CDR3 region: CASSGLAASSYNEQFF. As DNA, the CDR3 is TGTGCCAGCAGTGGACTAGCGGCATCTTCCTACAATGAGCAGTTCTTC.

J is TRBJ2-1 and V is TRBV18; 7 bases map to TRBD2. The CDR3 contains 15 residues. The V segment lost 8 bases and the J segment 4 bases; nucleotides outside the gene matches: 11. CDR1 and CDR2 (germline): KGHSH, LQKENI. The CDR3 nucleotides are TGTGCCAGCCGTAGCGGGCCCGATCTTTACAATGAGCAGTTCTTC. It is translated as CASRSGPDLYNEQFF.

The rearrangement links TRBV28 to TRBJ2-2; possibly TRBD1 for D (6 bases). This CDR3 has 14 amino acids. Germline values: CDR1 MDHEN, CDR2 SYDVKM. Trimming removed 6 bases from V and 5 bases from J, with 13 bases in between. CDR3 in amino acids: CASSMRQVTGELFF. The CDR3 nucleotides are TGTGCCAGCAGCATGCGACAGGTTACCGGGGAGCTGTTTTTT.

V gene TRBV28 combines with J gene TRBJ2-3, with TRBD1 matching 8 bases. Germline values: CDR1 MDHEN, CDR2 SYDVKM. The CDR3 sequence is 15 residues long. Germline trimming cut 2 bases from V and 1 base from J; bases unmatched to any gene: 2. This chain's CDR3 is CASSLGTGGTDTQYF. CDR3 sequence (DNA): TGTGCCAGCAGTTTAGGGACAGGTGGCACAGATACGCAGTATTTT. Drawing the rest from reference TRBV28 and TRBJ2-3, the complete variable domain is DVKVTQSSRYLVKRTGEKVFLECVQDMDHENMFWYRQDPGLGLRLIYFSYDVKMKEKGDIPEGYSVSREKKERFSLILESASTNQTSMYLCASSLGTGGTDTQYFGPGTRLTVL.

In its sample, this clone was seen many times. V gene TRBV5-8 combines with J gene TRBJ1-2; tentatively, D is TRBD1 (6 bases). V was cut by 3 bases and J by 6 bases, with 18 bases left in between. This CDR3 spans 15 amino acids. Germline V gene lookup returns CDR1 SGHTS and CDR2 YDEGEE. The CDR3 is CASSYDTGIHNGYTF. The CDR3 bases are TGTGCCAGCAGCTACGATACAGGGATCCATAATGGCTACACCTTC.

This CDR3 reads CSAYREYGYTF. In DNA form, the CDR3 reads TGCAGTGCATACAGGGAGTATGGCTACACCTTC. The rearrangement links TRBV20-1 to TRBJ1-2, with a tentative D call TRBD1 (6 bases). Germline V gene lookup returns CDR1 DFQATT and CDR2 SNEGSKA (reference sequence). V lost 6 bases and J lost 5, with 10 bases in between. The CDR3 contains 11 residues.

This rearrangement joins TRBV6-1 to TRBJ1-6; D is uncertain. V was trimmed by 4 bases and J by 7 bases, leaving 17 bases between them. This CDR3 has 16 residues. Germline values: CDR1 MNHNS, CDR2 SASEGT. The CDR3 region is CASSATWEVPNSPLHF. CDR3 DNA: TGTGCCAGCAGTGCTACCTGGGAGGTACCCAATTCACCCCTCCACTTT.